One sample yielded the 29 T cell receptor beta chains listed below, sequenced in a study of blood T cell repertoires in COVID-19. The table came from immunoSEQ multiplex PCR; TCRdb's copy has only in-frame clones and leaves some out. The table records about 190,000 clones, 65% to 85% of them present only once. Sequenced input: PBMCs or T cells enriched from blood (not recorded which). These receptors originate from a woman aged 25 to 39 who had recovered from COVID-19.

As concerns this clone: Different DNA sequences within this sample yield the same CDR3. The rearrangement uses TRBV29-1 and TRBJ1-5; a weak D match, TRBD1 (5 bases). Germline CDR1 and CDR2: SQVTM and ANQGSEA. The CDR3 has 14 amino acids. Trimming removed 3 bases from V and 2 bases from J, with 11 bases in between. CDR3 sequence (DNA): TGCAGCGTTGATCAGGGATCAGGCAATCAGCCCCAGCATTTT. Its translation: CSVDQGSGNQPQHF.

The chain is built from TRBV5-1 and TRBJ2-2, with TRBD2 identical over 11 bases. The J segment lost 3 bases and the V segment lost 3 bases, leaving 7 bases of the junction unmatched. Germline loops: CDR1 SGHRS, CDR2 YFSETQ. The CDR3 spans 17 residues. CDR3 protein: CASSSTSGSAYTGELFF. The CDR3, as DNA: TGCGCCAGCAGCTCCACTAGCGGGAGCGCGTACACCGGGGAGCTGTTTTTT.

This rearrangement joins TRBV28 to TRBJ1-5; D is undetermined. Deletions cut 2 bases from V and 2 bases from J, with 10 bases between. CDR3 length equals 15 residues. CDR1 and CDR2 from the germline V gene are MDHEN and SYDVKM. Here the CDR3 reads CASSLPRGGNQPQHF. The DNA of the CDR3 is TGTGCCAGCAGTTTACCCCGGGGTGGCAATCAGCCCCAGCATTTT.

The V and J genes are TRBV7-6 and TRBJ1-2; maybe TRBD1 (5 bases). Germline loops: CDR1 SGHVS, CDR2 FNYEAQ. This CDR3 has 13 residues. The germline V and J ends were trimmed by 6 bases and 6 bases, with 14 bases remaining between them. The CDR3 sequence: CASRNSVGDGYTF. The CDR3 DNA reads as TGTGCCAGCAGAAATTCTGTAGGGGATGGCTACACCTTC. The full variable domain, rest sourced from reference TRBV7-6 and TRBJ1-2, is GAGVSQSPRYKVTKRGQDVALRCDPISGHVSLYWYRQALGQGPEFLTYFNYEAQQDKSGLPNDRFSAERPEGSISTLTIQRTEQRDSAMYRCASRNSVGDGYTFGSGTRLTVV.

This clone was observed a handful of times. The V gene is TRBV5-1, the J gene TRBJ1-2; TRBD1 might be the D (6 bases). This CDR3 comprises 14 residues. Germline CDR1 and CDR2: SGHRS and YFSETQ. V was trimmed by 0 bases and J by 6 bases, leaving 12 bases between them. DNA for the CDR3: TGCGCCAGCAGCTTGGACGGACAGCGGAATGGCTACACCTTC. Encoded protein: CASSLDGQRNGYTF.

This chain links TRBV10-2 with TRBJ2-5; no reliable D call. Germline CDR1 WSHSY, CDR2 SAAADI. The ends were cut back, 8 bases at V and 1 base at J, with 11 bases in the middle. CDR3 size: 13 residues. The chain's CDR3 is CASRLVLQETQYF. In DNA form, the CDR3 reads TGCGCCAGCCGCCTAGTGCTCCAAGAGACCCAGTACTTC.

The chain couples TRBV28 to TRBJ2-5; TRBD2 matches 7 bases. This CDR3 has 14 residues. CDR1 and CDR2 from the germline V gene are MDHEN and SYDVKM. Germline trimming cut 2 bases from V and 1 base from J; bases unmatched to any gene: 1. CDR3 sequence: CASSLGGGQETQYF. As DNA, the CDR3 is TGTGCCAGCAGTTTAGGGGGGGGCCAAGAGACCCAGTACTTC.

The chain carries TRBV27 and TRBJ2-3; TRBD1 is a possible D gene (5 bases). CDR1 and CDR2 (germline): MNHEY, SMNVEV (reference sequence). V was clipped by 2 bases and J by 2 bases, with 8 bases between them. This CDR3 is built from 14 residues. In DNA form, the CDR3 reads TGTGCCAGCAGTTTAGGGGCAGCCACAGATACGCAGTATTTT. Translation gives CASSLGAATDTQYF.

Details on this clone: The junction departs from germline at one end; a sequencing error may be responsible. J is TRBJ1-1 and V is TRBV27; D not certain. The CDR3 extends over 8 amino acids. CDR1 is MNHEY, CDR2 SMNVEV, per germline (reference sequence). CDR3 DNA sequence: TGTGCCAGCAGTCCGAGGCTCTTT. It translates to CASSPRLF.

This chain uses TRBV27 with TRBJ2-7; TRBD1 matches at 9 bases. This CDR3 has 14 residues. From germline, CDR1 is MNHEY and CDR2 SMNVEV (reference sequence). The J segment lost 4 bases and the V segment lost 6 bases, leaving 7 bases of the junction unmatched. The CDR3 spells CASSPGTGKYEQYV. In nucleotides, the CDR3 is TGTGCCAGCAGCCCCGGGACAGGGAAATACGAGCAGTACGTC.

The J gene is TRBJ1-2, the V gene TRBV5-8; perhaps TRBD1 as D (6 bases). CDR1 and CDR2 (germline): SGHTS, YDEGEE. This CDR3 region has 14 residues. V was shortened by 0 bases and J by 5 bases, with 11 bases between the two germline ends. The CDR3 region is CASSLDDRRYGYTF. The CDR3 DNA follows: TGTGCCAGCAGCTTGGATGACAGGAGATATGGCTACACCTTC.

The chain has TRBV19 and TRBJ1-1; no definite D call. The CDR3 runs 12 residues. Germline CDR1 and CDR2: LNHDA and SQIVND (reference sequence). V shed 3 bases and J shed 2 bases, with 4 bases lying between them. CDR3 nucleotides: TGTGCCAGTAGTATGGCCAACACTGAAGCTTTCTTT. This translates into CASSMANTEAFF.

Comments on this clone: Other DNA variants within this sample encode the same CDR3. The V and J genes are TRBV19 and TRBJ1-1; 7 positions match TRBD1. The V gene end was trimmed by 3 bases and the J gene end by 5 bases; junction bases not matched to a gene: 3. Per the germline V gene, CDR1 is LNHDA and CDR2 is SQIVND (reference sequence). This CDR3 is built from 13 residues. CDR3 nucleotide sequence: TGTGCCAGTAGTATCAGCAGGGGGACTGAAGCTTTCTTT. It codes for CASSISRGTEAFF.

The rearrangement uses TRBV27 and TRBJ2-1; 10 positions match TRBD2. The CDR3 extends over 18 amino acids. Germline trimming cut 1 base from V and 2 bases from J; bases unmatched to any gene: 8. Germline V CDR1 and CDR2: MNHEY, SMNVEV (reference sequence). The CDR3: CASSLYPSGSVPYNEQFF. In nucleotides, the CDR3 is TGTGCCAGCAGTTTATATCCTAGCGGGAGCGTCCCCTACAATGAGCAGTTCTTC.

The chain has TRBV7-8 and TRBJ2-5, with no clear D. Germline CDR1 is SGHVS and CDR2 is FQNEAQ. Trimming shortened V by 4 bases and J by 4 bases, and 16 bases separated the two germline ends. The CDR3 runs to 15 residues. CDR3 amino acids: CASSSGLNGVETQYF. The CDR3 region has the DNA TGTGCCAGCAGCTCGGGTCTCAACGGCGTAGAGACCCAGTACTTC.

The chain is built from TRBV7-9 and TRBJ1-1; possible D gene TRBD1, 5 bases. The CDR3 is made up of 16 amino acids. Germline V gene data show CDR1 as SEHNR and CDR2 as FQNEAQ (reference sequence). Trimming shortened V by 5 bases and J by 5 bases, and 21 bases separated the two germline ends. The CDR3 DNA reads TGTGCCAGCAGCCTCCCAAGGGGTCGCTTAAGTACTGAAGCTTTCTTT. It yields the protein CASSLPRGRLSTEAFF. Full variable domain (remainder filled in from reference TRBV7-9 and TRBJ1-1): DTGVSQNPRHKITKRGQNVTFRCDPISEHNRLYWYRQTLGQGPEFLTYFQNEAQLEKSRLLSDRFSAERPKGSFSTLEIQRTEQGDSAMYLCASSLPRGRLSTEAFFGQGTRLTVV.

The V call is TRBV2, the J call TRBJ1-5; TRBD1 matches at 7 bases. Per germline, CDR1 SNHLY and CDR2 FYNNEI. The CDR3 is 16 residues long. V lost 2 bases to trimming and J lost 6 bases; unmatched junction nucleotides: 10. The CDR3 loop reads CASSEIKTGSIQPQHF. The DNA of the CDR3 is TGTGCCAGCAGTGAAATCAAGACAGGGTCGATTCAGCCCCAGCATTTT.

The chain has TRBV4-1 and TRBJ2-7, with TRBD1 matching over 7 bases. The length of the CDR3 is 14 residues. Trimming cost V 4 bases and J 3 bases; bases outside gene matches: 6. Germline V gene data show CDR1 as MGHRA and CDR2 as YSYEKL. CDR3 protein: CASSRGPGGYEQYV. CDR3 nucleotide sequence: TGCGCCAGCAGCCGAGGCCCAGGGGGCTACGAGCAGTACGTC.

V usage is TRBV28 and J usage is TRBJ1-6; perhaps TRBD1 as D (5 bases). V lost 5 bases and J lost 4, with 15 bases in between. Germline V gene sequence: CDR1 MDHEN, CDR2 SYDVKM. The CDR3 is 16 residues long. CDR3 in DNA: TGTGCCAGCAGTGTAGGCACAGGAACTTATAATTCACCCCTCCACTTT. Encoded protein: CASSVGTGTYNSPLHF.

The rearrangement links TRBV27 to TRBJ1-1; possibly TRBD1 for D (6 bases). The CDR3 contains 15 residues. Trimming stripped 6 bases from V and 5 bases from J, with 19 bases between. CDR1 is MNHEY, CDR2 SMNVEV, per germline (reference sequence). The CDR3 region has the DNA TGTGCCAGCAGATTCCGAAACAGGGACCCAACTGAAGCTTTCTTT. Protein product: CASRFRNRDPTEAFF.

Only one count was recorded for this clone. The chain joins TRBV6-1 to TRBJ2-5; TRBD1 matches 7 bases. V lost 3 bases, J lost 3 bases, and 1 base stayed unmatched. CDR1 and CDR2 from the germline V gene are MNHNS and SASEGT. The CDR3 length is 13 residues. CDR3 region: CASSETGKETQYF. In DNA, the CDR3 is TGTGCCAGCAGTGAGACAGGGAAAGAGACCCAGTACTTC.

The chain links TRBV6-5 to TRBJ1-5; D is perhaps TRBD1 (5 bases). This CDR3 is built from 14 residues. CDR1 MNHEY and CDR2 SVGAGI come from the germline V gene. Trimming removed 2 bases from V and 6 bases from J, with 11 bases in between. The CDR3 coding sequence is TGTGCCAGCAGTTACGGGGCAGGGATTCAGCCCCAGCATTTT. Translation gives CASSYGAGIQPQHF.

The chain links TRBV28 to TRBJ2-1; 7 bases match TRBD1. V lost 3 bases, J lost 15 bases, and 8 bases stayed unmatched. CDR1 MDHEN and CDR2 SYDVKM come from the germline V gene. This CDR3 contains 12 residues. The CDR3: CASSFIGDRSFF. The CDR3 bases are TGTGCCAGCAGTTTTATCGGGGACAGATCGTTCTTC.

This clone was counted only a few times. The chain employs TRBV12-3 or TRBV12-4 and TRBJ1-5, with TRBD1 matching over 7 bases. The CDR3 sequence is 13 residues long. The junction had 6 bases not matched to a gene; V was cut back by 8 bases and J by 5 bases. The CDR3 nucleotides are TGTGCCAGCCGACAGGGTAATGATCAGCCCCAGCATTTT. Encoded protein: CASRQGNDQPQHF.

The rearrangement uses TRBV27 and TRBJ2-1, with D hard to call. V gave up 2 bases and J gave up 10 bases, with 12 bases separating them. CDR3 length: 13 amino acids. Germline CDR1 MNHEY, CDR2 SMNVEV (reference sequence). The CDR3 sequence is CASSLRPPKEQFF. Written as DNA, the CDR3 is TGTGCCAGCAGTTTACGCCCGCCTAAGGAGCAGTTCTTC.

This clone was counted a single time. The rearrangement links TRBV6-5 to TRBJ2-1, with D possibly being TRBD1 (5 bases). Germline CDR1 reads MNHEY; CDR2 reads SVGAGI. Trimming left V 0 bases short and J 5 bases short, with 11 bases between. The CDR3 is 15 residues long. The CDR3 sequence: CASSYSIQADNEQFF. CDR3 nucleotides: TGTGCCAGCAGTTACTCGATACAGGCCGACAATGAGCAGTTCTTC.

This chain uses TRBV7-6 with TRBJ2-3; 12 bases agree with TRBD2. The CDR3 runs 16 residues. Germline loops: CDR1 SGHVS, CDR2 FNYEAQ. J lost 4 bases, V lost 4 bases, and 6 bases had no gene match. CDR3 sequence reads: CASSSRLAGVSDTQYF. CDR3 DNA sequence: TGTGCCAGCAGCTCTCGACTAGCGGGGGTTTCAGATACGCAGTATTTT.

This clone appeared a single time. The rearrangement links TRBV19 to TRBJ1-1; a possible D gene is TRBD1 (6 bases). The V gene's germline CDR1 is LNHDA and CDR2 SQIVND (reference sequence). This CDR3 is 15 amino acids long. Deletions cut 3 bases from V and 5 bases from J, with 16 bases between. In DNA form, the CDR3 reads TGTGCCAGTAGTATCACAACAGGGTTACAAACTGAAGCTTTCTTT. Protein sequence: CASSITTGLQTEAFF. Based on the CDR3 plus reference TRBV19 and TRBJ1-1, the full variable domain is DGGITQSPKYLFRKEGQNVTLSCEQNLNHDAMYWYRQDPGQGLRLIYYSQIVNDFQKGDIAEGYSVSREKKESFPLTVTSAQKNPTAFYLCASSITTGLQTEAFFGQGTRLTVV.

J is TRBJ2-5 and V is TRBV27; D is perhaps TRBD1 (5 bases). V gave up 3 bases and J gave up 2 bases, with 13 bases separating them. Germline V gene data show CDR1 as MNHEY and CDR2 as SMNVEV (reference sequence). This CDR3 comprises 15 residues. Here the CDR3 reads CASSFSGHTQETQYF. CDR3 nucleotide sequence: TGTGCCAGCAGTTTCTCCGGACACACACAAGAGACCCAGTACTTC.